This T cell receptor (beta chain) was sequenced during a study of blood T cells in healthy people across ages. In the case of this clonotype: Its antigen is still unknown.

A second PCR, run for roughly 7 to 12 cycles, used a sample-barcoded 5' primer plus a J-beta primer mix. TCRdb re-analysed the 5' RACE reads in MiXCR, keeping a single row per CDR3 protein. The sample lists about 900,000 distinct CDR3 sequences, about 44% occurring once. The V and J ends lost 2 bases and 7 bases respectively, with 21 bases between them. This CDR3 contains 16 residues. Germline assignment: CDR1 DFQATT and CDR2 SNEGSKA (reference sequence). Researchers isolated at least 7 million PBMCs per sample. Study observations and caveats: Possibly, changes in expanded clonotypes were confounded because donor CMV status was unknown. Higher diversity, along with more naive CD4+ cells, distinguished long-lived donors from aged donors.

The TCR originated in a man aged 25 to 40 in good health. Sequencing used blood. J is TRBJ2-1 and V is TRBV20-1, with a weak D call TRBD2 (6 bases). The CDR3 nucleotides are TGCAGTGCTAGATCGGCCTCGGACGGGAGTGGAAATGAGCAGTTCTTC. Protein sequence: CSARSASDGSGNEQFF.